These 25 T cell receptor beta chains came from one sample sequenced in a study of cytomegalovirus exposure and HLA in healthy donors. 13 Jbeta primers and 60 Vbeta primers were used for the PCR. Method: immunoSEQ multiplex PCR; TCRdb's copy keeps in-frame clones and lacks some. Here the sample spans almost 200,000 clones, about 76% being singletons. The sequenced sample was PBMCs. The receptors were sampled from a male donor in good health and CMV-seropositive.

The V call is TRBV13, the J call TRBJ2-7; D gene ambiguous. Trimming shortened V by 4 bases and J by 1 base, and 14 bases separated the two germline ends. The germline gives CDR1 PRHDT, CDR2 FYEKMQ (reference sequence). This CDR3 region has 15 residues. The CDR3 sequence is CASSSTLGRSYEQYF. CDR3 bases: TGTGCCAGCAGCTCGACACTCGGCCGGTCCTACGAGCAGTACTTC. The full variable domain, rest sourced from reference TRBV13 and TRBJ2-7, is AAGVIQSPRHLIKEKRETATLKCYPIPRHDTVYWYQQGPGQDPQFLISFYEKMQSDKGSIPDRFSAQQFSDYHSELNMSSLELGDSALYFCASSSTLGRSYEQYFGPGTRLTVT.

Here the CDR3 reads CASSFGAFQPQHF. The DNA for the CDR3 is TGTGCCAGCAGCTTTGGGGCCTTTCAGCCCCAGCATTTT. The rearrangement links TRBV7-2 to TRBJ1-5, with D possibly matching TRBD1 (5 bases). The CDR3 consists of 13 residues. Between the trimmed V and J ends, which lost 3 bases and 6 bases, there was a span of 9 bases. Germline assignment: CDR1 SGHTA and CDR2 FQGNSA.

The chain employs TRBV27 and TRBJ2-5, with TRBD1 matching 8 bases. Germline assignment: CDR1 MNHEY and CDR2 SMNVEV (reference sequence). The V and J ends lost 5 bases and 13 bases, in that order; junction bases with no gene match: 12. The CDR3 sequence is 13 residues long. CDR3 bases: TGTGCCAGCAGTAAGACAGGGGCCCCTTATCCGTACTTC. This gives the protein CASSKTGAPYPYF.

The chain links TRBV2 to TRBJ1-1; D uncertain. V shed 11 bases and J shed 2 bases, with 15 bases lying between them. The CDR3 contains 13 residues. Germline CDR1 and CDR2: SNHLY and FYNNEI. CDR3 sequence (DNA): TGTGCCTGTCAGGCGGGCTCTAACACTGAAGCTTTCTTT. Its protein is CACQAGSNTEAFF.

The chain joins TRBV6-5 to TRBJ1-2; D is undetermined. The V end lost 7 bases, the J end lost 8 bases, and 17 bases lay between the germline ends. Germline assignment: CDR1 MNHEY and CDR2 SVGAGI. The CDR3 extends over 13 amino acids. CDR3 in DNA: TGTGCCAGCACCAGCCCGCGGGGTCCGGGCTACACCTTC. The encoded protein is CASTSPRGPGYTF.

V and J are TRBV9 and TRBJ1-6; TRBD1 is a possible D gene (5 bases). V was shortened by 3 bases and J by 5 bases, with 18 bases between the two germline ends. This CDR3 region has 17 residues. CDR1 is SGDLS and CDR2 is YYNGEE in the germline V gene. CDR3 nucleotides: TGTGCCAGCAGCGACGAATCTAAGGGGCTGAATAATTCACCCCTCCACTTT. Translating it yields CASSDESKGLNNSPLHF.

The chain has TRBV27 and TRBJ1-5; TRBD1 matches at 11 bases. The CDR3 is 15 residues long. V was clipped by 7 bases and J by 3 bases; unmatched bases: 5. Germline CDR1 MNHEY, CDR2 SMNVEV (reference sequence). CDR3 DNA sequence: TGTGCCAGCATGAGGACAGGGGGCGTCAATCAGCCCCAGCATTTT. Amino acids: CASMRTGGVNQPQHF.

The V call is TRBV6-5, the J call TRBJ2-5; no clear D gene. The J call may not be correct, given that the DNA end is closer to TRBJ2-7. The length of the CDR3 is 12 residues. Germline V gene lookup returns CDR1 MNHEY and CDR2 SVGAGI. The CDR3, as DNA: TGTGCCAGCAGTAGGAGCTCCTACGAGCAGTACTTC. This gives the protein CASSRSSYEQYF.

The CDR3 spells CASSATSGNEQYF. CDR3 DNA sequence: TGTGCCAGCAGTGCGACTAGCGGGAACGAGCAGTACTTC. V gene TRBV2 combines with J gene TRBJ2-7; 11 bases agree with TRBD2. The CDR3 is made up of 13 amino acids. The V and J ends lost 4 bases and 5 bases, in that order; junction bases with no gene match: 1. Germline CDR1 reads SNHLY; CDR2 reads FYNNEI.

The chain carries TRBV7-2 and TRBJ2-4, with 7 bases identical to TRBD2. The CDR3 covers 15 residues. Germline values: CDR1 SGHTA, CDR2 FQGNSA. Trimming at V came to 8 bases and at J to 0 bases, leaving 7 bases not matched to a gene. DNA of the CDR3: TGTGCCAGCTGCCGGGAGGATTTAGCCAAAAACATTCAGTACTTC. The encoded protein is CASCREDLAKNIQYF.

The CDR3 spells CASSEAAGISPLHF. The CDR3 DNA sequence: TGTGCCAGCAGTGAAGCAGCAGGTATTTCACCCCTCCACTTT. V and J are TRBV6-1 and TRBJ1-6, with D uncertain. Trimming removed 0 bases at V and 9 bases at J, with 9 bases between. The CDR3 has 14 residues. Per the germline V gene, CDR1 is MNHNS and CDR2 is SASEGT.

This clone has more than one count but fewer than ten. V usage is TRBV9 and J usage is TRBJ1-2, with D unresolved. V lost 3 bases, J lost 5 bases, and 11 bases lay in between. CDR1 and CDR2 from the germline V gene are SGDLS and YYNGEE. The CDR3 length is 13 residues. The CDR3 sequence: CASSDLTPYGYTF. CDR3 coding DNA: TGTGCCAGCAGCGATCTGACACCTTATGGCTACACCTTC.

The chain is built from TRBV20-1 and TRBJ2-5, with D unresolved. CDR3 length: 11 amino acids. Germline loops: CDR1 DFQATT, CDR2 SNEGSKA (reference sequence). V shed 1 base and J shed 4 bases, with 4 bases lying between them. CDR3 sequence reads: CSARATETQYF. CDR3 nucleotide sequence: TGCAGTGCTAGAGCTACAGAGACCCAGTACTTC.

The CDR3 sequence: CASRNLAGGHNEQFF. The CDR3 DNA reads TGTGCCAGTAGAAACCTAGCGGGGGGACACAATGAGCAGTTCTTC. The V and J genes are TRBV19 and TRBJ2-1; 11 nucleotides line up with TRBD2. This CDR3 spans 15 amino acids. V lost 6 bases, J lost 5 bases, and 6 bases stayed unmatched. The germline V gene encodes CDR1 LNHDA and CDR2 SQIVND (reference sequence). The full variable domain, in which reference TRBV19 and TRBJ2-1 provide the parts outside the CDR3, is DGGITQSPKYLFRKEGQNVTLSCEQNLNHDAMYWYRQDPGQGLRLIYYSQIVNDFQKGDIAEGYSVSREKKESFPLTVTSAQKNPTAFYLCASRNLAGGHNEQFFGPGTRLTVL.

This clone is a singleton in its sample. This chain uses TRBV30 with TRBJ1-1; the match to TRBD1 covers 8 bases. This CDR3 contains 15 residues. Losses at the gene ends were 0 bases for V and 1 base for J; bases not matched to a gene: 4. Germline V gives CDR1 GTSNPN, CDR2 SVGIG (reference sequence). CDR3 loop: CAWSVTGGKNTEAFF. CDR3 nucleotides: TGTGCCTGGAGTGTAACAGGGGGGAAGAACACTGAAGCTTTCTTT.

The chain carries TRBV6-1 and TRBJ2-3; possible D gene TRBD2, 6 bases. There are 13 residues in the CDR3. Germline values: CDR1 MNHNS, CDR2 SASEGT. V gave up 7 bases and J gave up 3 bases, with 11 bases separating them. CDR3 nucleotide sequence: TGTGCCAGCATGTGGGGGAGGACAGATACGCAGTATTTT. It specifies CASMWGRTDTQYF.

The rearrangement uses TRBV4-3 and TRBJ2-1, with D possibly being TRBD2 (7 bases). The germline V gene encodes CDR1 LGHNA and CDR2 YSLEER. There are 15 residues in the CDR3. Between the trimmed V and J ends, which lost 0 bases and 7 bases, there was a span of 13 bases. This CDR3 reads CASSQDLRGGNEQFF. The CDR3 DNA reads TGCGCCAGCAGCCAAGATTTGAGGGGGGGAAATGAGCAGTTCTTC.

The chain combines TRBV7-9 with TRBJ2-2, with 8 bases lining up with TRBD2. Germline loops: CDR1 SEHNR, CDR2 FQNEAQ (reference sequence). This CDR3 region has 16 residues. V trimming: 3 bases; J trimming: 4 bases; junction bases outside the gene matches: 7. The CDR3 here is CASSFPGTRGTGELFF. CDR3 DNA: TGTGCCAGCAGCTTTCCCGGGACTAGGGGCACCGGGGAGCTGTTTTTT.

This sequence joins TRBV7-3 and TRBJ2-1, with TRBD2 matching 8 bases. J gave up 5 bases and V 2 bases, and 5 bases lay outside the gene matches. This CDR3 is built from 15 residues. The germline V gene has CDR1 SGHTA and CDR2 FQGTGA. CDR3: CASSLAGGVDNEQFF. The CDR3 DNA reads as TGTGCCAGCAGCTTAGCGGGAGGCGTGGACAATGAGCAGTTCTTC.

The chain joins TRBV21-1 to TRBJ2-7; the table gives TRBD2 as D, unverified against the DNA. TRBV21-1 is a documented pseudogene. This CDR3 spans 17 amino acids. CDR3: CASNQGGTSGPPYEQYF. CDR3 DNA sequence: TGTGCCAGCAACCAGGGAGGGACTAGCGGGCCCCCCTACGAGCAGTACTTC.

V is TRBV19 and J is TRBJ2-2; no clear D. This CDR3 comprises 13 residues. Trimming removed 2 bases at V and 7 bases at J, with 8 bases between. Germline V CDR1 and CDR2: LNHDA, SQIVND (reference sequence). The CDR3 is CASSIFEVGELFF. The DNA of the CDR3 is TGTGCCAGTAGTATATTTGAGGTCGGGGAGCTGTTTTTT.

This sequence joins TRBV27 and TRBJ1-6, with 9 bases aligning to TRBD1. The V and J ends lost 2 bases and 11 bases, in that order; junction bases with no gene match: 4. The length of the CDR3 is 14 residues. Germline CDR1 MNHEY, CDR2 SMNVEV (reference sequence). The CDR3 spells CASSLRTGEPPLHF. The CDR3 nucleotides read TGTGCCAGCAGTTTAAGGACAGGGGAGCCACCCCTCCACTTT.

This chain joins TRBV7-2 and TRBJ2-1; 8 positions match TRBD1. Germline values: CDR1 SGHTA, CDR2 FQGNSA. Trimming cost V 2 bases and J 9 bases; bases outside gene matches: 3. CDR3 length: 13 amino acids. The CDR3 loop is CASSLKQGVEQFF. In DNA, the CDR3 is TGTGCCAGCAGCTTAAAACAGGGGGTTGAGCAGTTCTTC.

As regards this clone: One end of the junction is discordant with germline, which a read error may explain. The chain joins TRBV7-7 to TRBJ2-3; D is unclear. CDR3 length: 14 amino acids. Germline values: CDR1 SSHAT, CDR2 FNYEAQ (reference sequence). CDR3 loop: CASSPQISTDTQYF. The CDR3 coding sequence is TGTGCTAGCAGCCCACAAATAAGCACAGATACGCAGTATTTT. Based on the CDR3 plus reference TRBV7-7 and TRBJ2-3, the full variable domain is GAGVSQSPRYKVTKRGQDVTLRCDPISSHATLYWYQQALGQGPEFLTYFNYEAQPDKSGLPSDRFSAERPEGSISTLTIQRTEQRDSAMYRCASSPQISTDTQYFGPGTRLTVL.

In its sample, this clone was seen a few times. CDR3 in amino acids: CSVRGLAGGTHEQYF. The CDR3 DNA sequence: TGCAGCGTTCGGGGACTAGCGGGAGGGACCCACGAGCAGTACTTC. V usage is TRBV29-1 and J usage is TRBJ2-7; 16 nucleotides match TRBD2. Trimming cost V 5 bases and J 5 bases; bases outside gene matches: 6. Germline values: CDR1 SQVTM, CDR2 ANQGSEA. The CDR3 length is 15 residues.